The 24 T cell receptor beta chains below come from one sample, sequenced in a study of cytotoxic CD8 clonotypes in ibrutinib-treated CLL. The table came from immunoSEQ multiplex PCR; TCRdb's copy has only in-frame clones and leaves some out. The sample yields about 130,000 clones, roughly 88% seen once. Sequences were derived from PBMCs, sampled after 24 months of ibrutinib treatment. The receptors come from a human donor with chronic lymphocytic leukemia.

J is TRBJ2-5 and V is TRBV5-5; 9 bases are shared with TRBD2. V trimming: 0 bases; J trimming: 1 base; junction bases outside the gene matches: 4. This CDR3 contains 16 residues. Germline CDR1 reads SGHKS; CDR2 reads YYEKEE (reference sequence). CDR3 loop: CASSLAASGIQETQYF. The CDR3 DNA is TGTGCCAGCAGCTTGGCGGCTAGCGGGATCCAAGAGACCCAGTACTTC.

The V call is TRBV19, the J call TRBJ2-2; 8 bases line up with TRBD1. Germline V gives CDR1 LNHDA, CDR2 SQIVND (reference sequence). This CDR3 region has 14 residues. V lost 5 bases to trimming and J lost 3 bases; unmatched junction nucleotides: 2. Here the CDR3 DNA reads TGTGCCAGTAGTCTGGACAGGGACACCGGGGAGCTGTTTTTT. Protein product: CASSLDRDTGELFF. The whole variable domain, filled in from reference TRBV19 and TRBJ2-2, reads DGGITQSPKYLFRKEGQNVTLSCEQNLNHDAMYWYRQDPGQGLRLIYYSQIVNDFQKGDIAEGYSVSREKKESFPLTVTSAQKNPTAFYLCASSLDRDTGELFFGEGSRLTVL.

V gene TRBV4-1 combines with J gene TRBJ2-1; D may be TRBD1 or TRBD2 (5 bases each). This CDR3 is built from 15 residues. Per germline, CDR1 MGHRA and CDR2 YSYEKL. V was trimmed by 0 bases and J by 5 bases, leaving 11 bases between them. The CDR3 DNA reads as TGCGCCAGCAGCCAAGACTGGGACCGAAACAATGAGCAGTTCTTC. Translating it yields CASSQDWDRNNEQFF.

The CDR3 DNA is TGTGCCAGCAGCTTAGGCGGGACGGGGGCCTACGAGCAGTACTTC. This gives the protein CASSLGGTGAYEQYF. This rearrangement joins TRBV11-1 to TRBJ2-7; a weak D match, TRBD2 (6 bases). The CDR3 consists of 15 residues. V was clipped by 1 base and J by 2 bases, with 12 bases between them. CDR1 SGHAT and CDR2 FQDESV come from the germline V gene (reference sequence).

This clone has a single count. The gene calls are TRBV7-2 and TRBJ2-5, with a tentative D call TRBD2 (6 bases). The V end was cut by 1 base, the J end by 11 bases, with 11 bases between. There are 12 residues in the CDR3. CDR1 is SGHTA, CDR2 FQGNSA, per germline. In nucleotides, the CDR3 is TGTGCCAGCAGCTTAGATAGCGGAAAGCAGTACTTC. Translation gives CASSLDSGKQYF.

The chain links TRBV9 to TRBJ2-3; D possibly corresponds to TRBD2 (6 bases). The V gene's germline CDR1 is SGDLS and CDR2 YYNGEE. The CDR3 runs 16 residues. Trimming took off 0 bases at V and 5 bases at J, with 16 bases between the two ends. The CDR3 DNA sequence: TGTGCCAGCAGCGTAGCTACGATGCGGGGTGGAGATACGCAGTATTTT. The encoded protein is CASSVATMRGGDTQYF.

The gene calls are TRBV30 and TRBJ1-3; D uncertain. The CDR3 consists of 15 residues. Trimming took off 2 bases at V and 2 bases at J, with 13 bases between the two ends. The germline gives CDR1 GTSNPN, CDR2 SVGIG (reference sequence). The CDR3 nucleotides are TGTGCCTGGAGTCAGCCGGGATCGACTGGAAACACCATATATTTT. Translation: CAWSQPGSTGNTIYF.

V is TRBV2 and J is TRBJ1-3; possibly TRBD1 for D (6 bases). The CDR3 is 16 residues long. V lost 7 bases and J 0 bases, leaving 16 bases between the germline ends. Germline CDR1 reads SNHLY; CDR2 reads FYNNEI. CDR3 residues: CASTIGTGFSGNTIYF. The DNA of the CDR3 is TGTGCCAGCACTATCGGAACAGGGTTCTCTGGAAACACCATATATTTT.

The chain has TRBV28 and TRBJ1-4; 11 bases are a match to TRBD1. The J segment lost 4 bases and the V segment lost 2 bases, leaving 9 bases of the junction unmatched. From germline, CDR1 is MDHEN and CDR2 SYDVKM. The CDR3 sequence is 18 residues long. DNA for the CDR3: TGTGCCAGCAGTTTACGGACAGGGGGCGCCCCTTATAATGAAAAACTGTTTTTT. The encoded protein is CASSLRTGGAPYNEKLFF.

The CDR3 DNA sequence: TGTGCCAGCAGTGCGCAGGGCTTACCCCTCCACTTT. Its translation: CASSAQGLPLHF. The chain uses TRBV28 and TRBJ1-6; D might be TRBD1 (5 bases). The CDR3 runs 12 residues. With 5 bases removed from V and 12 bases from J, the gap between germline ends came to 11 bases. Germline V gene lookup returns CDR1 MDHEN and CDR2 SYDVKM. The variable domain in full, with the rest retrieved from reference TRBV28 and TRBJ1-6, is DVKVTQSSRYLVKRTGEKVFLECVQDMDHENMFWYRQDPGLGLRLIYFSYDVKMKEKGDIPEGYSVSREKKERFSLILESASTNQTSMYLCASSAQGLPLHFGNGTRLTVT.

The CDR3 DNA reads TGTGCCAGCACCCTAGGGACAGCTTATGAAAAACTGTTTTTT. Protein sequence: CASTLGTAYEKLFF. The chain uses TRBV27 and TRBJ1-4; TRBD1 aligns across 7 bases. CDR3 length: 14 residues. CDR1 and CDR2 (germline): MNHEY, SMNVEV (reference sequence). J was trimmed by 6 bases and V by 7 bases; bases with no gene match: 8.

The chain links TRBV28 to TRBJ1-2; D remains unclear. V was shortened by 6 bases and J by 2 bases, with 10 bases between the two germline ends. Germline CDR1 is MDHEN and CDR2 is SYDVKM. The CDR3 totals 13 residues. The CDR3 region has the DNA TGTGCCAGCAGGGGAGCCCTCAACTATGGCTACACCTTC. Its protein is CASRGALNYGYTF.

J is TRBJ2-7 and V is TRBV11-2; 7 bases fit TRBD2. The CDR3 totals 14 residues. Germline loops: CDR1 SGHAT, CDR2 FQNNGV. The trim removed 5 bases at V and 6 bases at J, leaving 10 bases unmatched. The CDR3 loop reads CASSHGGRAGEQYF. As DNA, the CDR3 is TGTGCCAGCAGCCACGGTGGGAGGGCCGGCGAGCAGTACTTC.

The V call is TRBV18, the J call TRBJ1-1; TRBD1 might be the D (5 bases). Germline-derived CDR1 and CDR2 are KGHSH and LQKENI. This CDR3 spans 13 amino acids. Trimming shortened V by 4 bases and J by 1 base, and 7 bases separated the two germline ends. Written as DNA, the CDR3 is TGTGCCAGCTCACGGGGGGAGAACACTGAAGCTTTCTTT. It specifies CASSRGENTEAFF.

The chain combines TRBV4-1 with TRBJ2-5; TRBD2 matches at 8 bases. The junction had 6 bases not matched to a gene; V was cut back by 4 bases and J by 2 bases. The length of the CDR3 is 15 residues. In germline, CDR1 is MGHRA, CDR2 YSYEKL. CDR3 nucleotide sequence: TGCGCCAGCAGCCTAATAGCGGGGAGTCAAGAGACCCAGTACTTC. Translated, it gives CASSLIAGSQETQYF.

The V gene is TRBV7-9, the J gene TRBJ2-2; TRBD1 agrees at 7 bases. From germline, CDR1 is SEHNR and CDR2 FQNEAQ (reference sequence). The length of the CDR3 is 15 residues. V was clipped by 3 bases and J by 4 bases; unmatched bases: 5. For the CDR3, the DNA is TGTGCCAGCAGCTTTGACAGGGTGGTCACCGGGGAGCTGTTTTTT. Translated: CASSFDRVVTGELFF.

The chain employs TRBV6-6 and TRBJ1-5; no firm D call. The CDR3 is made up of 14 amino acids. Looked up from germline, CDR1 is MNHNY and CDR2 is SVGAGI (reference sequence). Deletions cut 6 bases from V and 4 bases from J, with 13 bases between. CDR3 nucleotides: TGTGCCAGCAGCCCCCAGTCCAGTAATCAGCCCCAGCATTTT. Protein: CASSPQSSNQPQHF.

This clone has a single count. The chain couples TRBV19 to TRBJ1-1, with D hard to call. The CDR3 loop spans 15 amino acids. Germline loops: CDR1 LNHDA, CDR2 SQIVND (reference sequence). V lost 4 bases and J 4 bases, leaving 16 bases between the germline ends. CDR3 sequence: CASSNWGNVGTEAFF. DNA for the CDR3: TGTGCCAGTAGTAACTGGGGAAATGTTGGCACTGAAGCTTTCTTT. The full variable domain, completed using reference TRBV19 and TRBJ1-1, is DGGITQSPKYLFRKEGQNVTLSCEQNLNHDAMYWYRQDPGQGLRLIYYSQIVNDFQKGDIAEGYSVSREKKESFPLTVTSAQKNPTAFYLCASSNWGNVGTEAFFGQGTRLTVV.

The genes are TRBV2 and TRBJ1-2; the D is unclear. Germline V gene sequence: CDR1 SNHLY, CDR2 FYNNEI. The CDR3 contains 13 residues. Trimming removed 1 base at V and 4 bases at J, with 7 bases between. The CDR3, as DNA: TGTGCCAGCAGTGAAGAGGGTCCCTATGGCTACACCTTC. This translates into CASSEEGPYGYTF.

This clone was seen only once. This chain links TRBV2 with TRBJ2-3; weak D call: TRBD2 (6 bases). In germline, CDR1 is SNHLY, CDR2 FYNNEI. There are 15 residues in the CDR3. Trimming pared 11 bases from V and 1 base from J, leaving 19 bases between. The CDR3 protein is CAGRPVGGGTDTQYF. The CDR3 DNA is TGTGCCGGGCGCCCGGTAGGCGGGGGCACAGATACGCAGTATTTT.

The chain combines TRBV5-1 with TRBJ2-2; D not resolved. The ends were cut back, 2 bases at V and 1 base at J, with 3 bases in the middle. The CDR3 totals 13 residues. Germline V gene lookup returns CDR1 SGHRS and CDR2 YFSETQ. The DNA for the CDR3 is TGCGCCAGCAGCTTACAGAACACCGGGGAGCTGTTTTTT. This translates into CASSLQNTGELFF.

CDR3 protein: CASSNHRGVSYEQYF. As DNA, the CDR3 is TGTGCCAGCAGCAATCACAGGGGAGTATCATACGAGCAGTACTTC. The chain employs TRBV5-8 and TRBJ2-7; 7 bases are a match to TRBD1. Germline trimming cut 4 bases from V and 4 bases from J; bases unmatched to any gene: 11. The CDR3 contains 15 residues. Germline CDR1 is SGHTS and CDR2 is YDEGEE.

This clone was observed once. This chain connects TRBV6-4 to TRBJ2-7; 13 bases are shared with TRBD2. The CDR3 loop spans 15 amino acids. The V gene end was trimmed by 6 bases and the J gene end by 3 bases; junction bases not matched to a gene: 5. Germline values: CDR1 MRHNA, CDR2 SNTAGT. The chain's CDR3 is CASSPGTSGVYEQYF. Here the CDR3 DNA reads TGTGCCAGCAGCCCCGGGACTAGCGGGGTCTACGAGCAGTACTTC.

This chain links TRBV7-3 with TRBJ2-3; D is ambiguous. Looked up from germline, CDR1 is SGHTA and CDR2 is FQGTGA. This CDR3 contains 14 residues. The V end lost 5 bases, the J end lost 5 bases, and 14 bases lay between the germline ends. The CDR3 is CASSPSPGGDTQYF. The CDR3 DNA sequence: TGTGCCAGCAGCCCAAGCCCAGGCGGAGATACGCAGTATTTT.